Listed below are T cell receptor beta chains from one sample, sequenced in a study of shared clonotypes between healthy human individuals. Clones were sequenced by immunoSEQ multiplex PCR, and TCRdb holds only the in-frame ones, with some missing. The data contain more than 2,000,000 clones, just over 90% of them singletons. The sequenced material came from naive CD4+ T cells from PBMCs. The receptors were sampled from a man between 18 and 29 years old in good health. Some clones in this sample may be carry-over from other donors' samples. CDR3s include the opening cysteine and the closing phenylalanine or tryptophan. The D gene is left open where the match is weak. A row's size may be missing; if present it is once, few, many or a size class.

d_call j_call clone_size cdr3_length v_call cdr3_nt cdr3_aa
. TRBJ2-7 . 14 TRBV5-4 TGTGCCAGCAGCTTCGACAGGCTGGAGAAGGAGCAGTACTTC CASSFDRLEKEQYF
TRBD2 TRBJ2-1 . 17 TRBV9 TGTGCCAGCAGCGAGGGAGGTAGCGGGGCCTCCTACAATGAGCAGTTCTTC CASSEGGSGASYNEQFF
. TRBJ1-1 . 16 TRBV7-8 TGTGCCAGCAGCTCCGGATACTTCGGGACGAACACTGAAGCTTTCTTT CASSSGYFGTNTEAFF
. TRBJ2-1 . 15 TRBV18 TGTGCCAGCTCACCACGCGGTCCCGGCGGCAATGAGCAGTTCTTC CASSPRGPGGNEQFF
TRBD2 TRBJ2-3 once 17 TRBV10-3 TGTGCCATCAGCGCAGGGACTAGCGGAGCTAGCACAGATACGCAGTATTTT CAISAGTSGASTDTQYF
. TRBJ2-5 . 11 TRBV28 TGTGCCAGCAGACTTCAAGAGACCCAGTACTTC CASRLQETQYF
. TRBJ2-7 . 15 TRBV14 TGTGCCAGCAGCCCCCGGTTTAGGGGTCAGTACGAGCAGTACTTC CASSPRFRGQYEQYF
. TRBJ2-5 . 13 TRBV29-1 TGCAGCGTTGCCCAGGCCCTGAAAGAGACCCAGTACTTC CSVAQALKETQYF
. TRBJ1-4 once 16 TRBV15 TGTGCCACCAGCAGAGAAGCAGTACGGATTAATGAAAAACTGTTTTTT CATSREAVRINEKLFF
. TRBJ2-2 . 14 TRBV7-3 TGTGCCAGCAGCTTGGGGGTGAACACCGGGGAGCTGTTTTTT CASSLGVNTGELFF
. TRBJ2-5 . 14 TRBV9 TGTGCCAGCAGCCTAGCGAGCGGTCGGGAGACCCAGTACTTC CASSLASGRETQYF
. TRBJ2-1 once 18 TRBV29-1 TGCAGCGTTATCCTAGGACACCCCGGGGTCTACTCCTACAATGAGCAGTTCTTC CSVILGHPGVYSYNEQFF
. TRBJ1-1 . 16 TRBV7-3 TGTGCCAGCAGCTTAACGGCAGGGGCCTTTAACACTGAAGCTTTCTTT CASSLTAGAFNTEAFF
. TRBJ1-1 . 13 TRBV23-1 TGCGCCAGCAGTCAGGGGGGGGAAACTGAAGCTTTCTTT CASSQGGETEAFF
. TRBJ1-5 . 14 TRBV10-3 TGTGCCATCAGTGGAGACGGACTAGGTCAGCCCCAGCATTTT CAISGDGLGQPQHF
. TRBJ1-5 . 16 TRBV4-1 TGCGCCAGCAGCCTTCAGTTGGGCGGGGGTAATCAGCCCCAGCATTTT CASSLQLGGGNQPQHF
. TRBJ2-7 once 14 TRBV4-1 TGCGCCAGCAGCCGAGACTCCTTTCCCTACGAGCAGTACTTC CASSRDSFPYEQYF
. TRBJ1-2 once 13 TRBV10-1 TGCGCCAGCAGTGAGTCGGGGGGATATGGCTACACCTTC CASSESGGYGYTF
. TRBJ2-5 . 14 TRBV5-1 TGCGCCAGCAGCCCGCTTGGCAACCAAGAGACCCAGTACTTC CASSPLGNQETQYF
. TRBJ1-1 few 14 TRBV30 TGTGCCTGGGGACTAAGACAGTACGTCACTGAAGCTTTCTTT CAWGLRQYVTEAFF
. TRBJ1-2 . 13 TRBV7-9 TGTGCCAGCAGCACCGGCCCGAACTATGGCTACACCTTC CASSTGPNYGYTF
TRBD1 TRBJ2-3 . 15 TRBV6-1 TGTGCCAGCGAACCCGGGACAGGAGACACAGATACGCAGTATTTT CASEPGTGDTDTQYF
. TRBJ2-5 . 14 TRBV5-1 TGCGCCAGCAGCCCGAGACTAGTAAAAGAGACCCAGTACTTC CASSPRLVKETQYF
. TRBJ2-7 . 16 TRBV27 TGTGCCAGCAGCAAACGCGACCCCTCCGGGGGCTACGAGCAGTACTTC CASSKRDPSGGYEQYF
. TRBJ2-5 . 12 TRBV4-1 TGCGCCAGCAGCTCCCACCAAGAGACCCAGTACTTC CASSSHQETQYF